These 28 T cell receptor beta chains were all obtained from the same sample, sequenced in a study of Tregs in tolerant kidney transplant recipients. Libraries were prepared by immunoSEQ multiplex PCR; TCRdb keeps only in-frame clonotypes and omits some of them. The sample totals some 31,000 clones. The sequencing here drew on CD8+ T cells from blood, taken before the transplant. These receptors came from a human donor who received a combined kidney and bone marrow transplant.

Points on this clone: The read stops 3 residues short of the end of the CDR3; the missing end is completed from the germline J gene. This chain joins TRBV11-2 and TRBJ2-3; 8 bases fit TRBD2. Germline V lookup: CDR1 SGHAT, CDR2 FQNNGV. This CDR3 region has 15 residues. V shed 5 bases, J shed 2 bases, and the junction held 6 bases outside the gene matches. The part of the CDR3 DNA that was read is TGTGCCAGCAGCGCACTAGCGGCCGACACAGATACG. Amino acid sequence: CASSALAADTDT. The entire CDR3 protein is CASSALAADTDTQYF.

As to this clone: The missing CDR3 end, 3 residues past where the read stops, is filled in from the germline J gene. The chain carries TRBV10-3 and TRBJ1-2; 12 bases are shared with TRBD1. There are 13 residues in the CDR3. The trim removed 11 bases at V and 6 bases at J, leaving 7 bases unmatched. Germline V gives CDR1 ENHRY, CDR2 SYGVKD. This chain's CDR3 is CAVLGQGAHGYTF. Incomplete CDR3 DNA: TGTGCCGTCTTGGGACAGGGGGCACATGGC.

On this clone itself: The CDR3 extends 3 residues past the end of the read, so its final part is completed from the germline J gene. This chain connects TRBV6-1 to TRBJ2-1, with a possible D match to TRBD2 (5 bases). The CDR3 loop spans 16 amino acids. The V end lost 0 bases, the J end lost 2 bases, and 11 bases lay between the germline ends. CDR1 and CDR2 from the germline V gene are MNHNS and SASEGT. CDR3 DNA (partial): TGTGCCAGCAGTGAAGCCGGACTGGCTCCCTACAATGAG. Residues: CASSEAGLAPYNE. The whole CDR3 region reads CASSEAGLAPYNEQFF.

On this clone: The read stops 3 residues short of the end of the CDR3; the missing end is completed from the germline J gene. This chain connects TRBV5-1 to TRBJ1-1, with a weak D call TRBD1 (6 bases). Trimming shortened V by 0 bases and J by 1 base, and 10 bases separated the two germline ends. Germline-derived CDR1 and CDR2 are SGHRS and YFSETQ. The CDR3 length is 15 residues. The CDR3 loop is CASSLDIGGNTEAFF. CDR3 DNA, as far as it was read: TGCGCCAGCAGCTTGGATATAGGGGGGAACACTGAA.

Remarks on this clone: The sequence runs out 3 residues before the end of the CDR3; the remainder is reconstructed from the germline J gene. The V and J genes are TRBV5-1 and TRBJ2-4, with 11 nucleotides matching TRBD2. The junction had 14 bases not matched to a gene; V was cut back by 4 bases and J by 8 bases. This CDR3 spans 17 amino acids. From germline, CDR1 is SGHRS and CDR2 YFSETQ. The CDR3 loop reads CASSGSEGTSGSHIQYF. Partial CDR3 DNA: TGCGCCAGCAGCGGGTCTGAGGGAACTAGCGGGAGTCACATT. Variable domain in full (rest from reference TRBV5-1 and TRBJ2-4): KAGVTQTPRYLIKTRGQQVTLSCSPISGHRSVSWYQQTPGQGLQFLFEYFSETQRNKGNFPGRFSGRQFSNSRSEMNVSTLELGDSALYLCASSGSEGTSGSHIQYFGAGTRLSVL.

Details on this clone: The read terminates 3 residues before the CDR3 end, so the remaining end is supplied by the germline J gene. The genes are TRBV19 and TRBJ1-4; tentatively, D is TRBD1 (6 bases). CDR3 length: 14 residues. Trimming took off 6 bases at V and 6 bases at J, with 14 bases between the two ends. From germline, CDR1 is LNHDA and CDR2 SQIVND (reference sequence). This CDR3 reads CASSLTGPHEKLFF. CDR3 DNA, as far as it was read: TGTGCCAGTAGCCTGACAGGCCCCCATGAAAAA.

This chain's CDR3 is CASSEGQANYGYTF. The part of the CDR3 DNA that was read is TGTGCCAGCAGTGAGGGGCAGGCCAACTATGGC. The V and J genes are TRBV6-1 and TRBJ1-2; D perhaps matches TRBD1 (5 bases). The observed sequence ends 3 residues before the CDR3 terminus, with the missing tail filled in from the germline J gene. This CDR3 comprises 14 residues. CDR1 is MNHNS and CDR2 is SASEGT in the germline V gene. V was cut by 3 bases and J by 2 bases, with 10 bases left in between.

Worth noting for this clone: The read gets to within 3 residues of the CDR3 end, and the germline J gene fills in the rest. This chain links TRBV29-1 with TRBJ2-7; D may be TRBD1 (6 bases). V was shortened by 5 bases and J by 4 bases, with 21 bases between the two germline ends. The germline gives CDR1 SQVTM, CDR2 ANQGSEA. This CDR3 spans 15 amino acids. CDR3 DNA (partial): TGCAGCGTTCTAGGGATGGGGGACAAGCGATACGAG. It is translated as CSVLGMGDKRYE. The whole CDR3 is CSVLGMGDKRYEQYF.

To note about this clone: Coverage ceases 3 residues before the CDR3 finishes, and the germline J gene fills in the end. The chain carries TRBV5-1 and TRBJ2-2; 7 bases are shared with TRBD2. Germline CDR1 reads SGHRS; CDR2 reads YFSETQ. V dropped 4 bases and J dropped 4; count of bases not matched to a gene: 10. This CDR3 contains 16 residues. CDR3 protein: CASSLVAGVGTGELFF. Incomplete CDR3 DNA: TGCGCCAGCAGCCTCGTGGCGGGAGTGGGCACCGGGGAG.

A word on this clone: The read ends 3 residues shy of where the CDR3 ends; the end is completed using the germline J gene. The chain recombines TRBV19 with TRBJ2-1, with D possibly matching TRBD2 (5 bases). The germline V and J ends were trimmed by 1 base and 2 bases, with 9 bases remaining between them. Germline CDR1 and CDR2: LNHDA and SQIVND (reference sequence). This CDR3 has 15 amino acids. The DNA read from the CDR3 is TGTGCCAGTAGTATAGGAAGTAGCGCCTACAATGAG. Translated, it gives CASSIGSSAYNE. The entire CDR3 protein is CASSIGSSAYNEQFF.

Notes on this clone: The CDR3 is cut off 3 residues early in the read; its end comes from the germline J gene. This chain joins TRBV19 and TRBJ2-3, with D perhaps TRBD2 (5 bases). Germline values: CDR1 LNHDA, CDR2 SQIVND (reference sequence). The CDR3 consists of 15 residues. Trimming removed 2 bases at V and 4 bases at J, with 13 bases between. The DNA read from the CDR3 is TGTGCCAGTAGTATATCTCCCTCCGGGGCAGATACG. It encodes CASSISPSGADT. The CDR3 in full is CASSISPSGADTQYF.

A note on this clone: Read sequence stops 3 residues before the CDR3 end, and the germline J gene provides the missing end. V is TRBV7-9 and J is TRBJ1-2, with 8 positions matching TRBD1. Germline V CDR1 and CDR2: SEHNR, FQNEAQ (reference sequence). This CDR3 spans 14 amino acids. The V and J ends lost 5 bases and 2 bases, in that order; junction bases with no gene match: 4. CDR3 residues: CASSRGQGNYGYTF. The CDR3 DNA, read in part, is TGTGCCAGCAGCAGAGGACAGGGCAACTATGGC.

In the case of this clone: The read terminates 3 residues before the CDR3 end, so the remaining end is supplied by the germline J gene. The chain has TRBV19 and TRBJ1-1, with D unresolved. This CDR3 has 14 amino acids. The V end was cut by 3 bases, the J end by 4 bases, with 12 bases between. Germline V gene lookup returns CDR1 LNHDA and CDR2 SQIVND (reference sequence). The CDR3 sequence: CASSMTAGLTEAFF. The sequenced part of the CDR3 DNA is TGTGCCAGTAGTATGACCGCGGGTCTCACTGAA.

For this clone: The read halts 3 residues ahead of the CDR3 end, with the missing end drawn from the germline J gene. V and J are TRBV10-1 and TRBJ2-5; 8 positions agree with TRBD2. CDR3 length: 13 residues. Germline V gene data show CDR1 as WNHNN and CDR2 as SYGVQD (reference sequence). V lost 8 bases to trimming and J lost 5 bases; unmatched junction nucleotides: 7. CDR3 region: CASPAGAYETQYF. The CDR3 DNA, read in part, is TGCGCCAGCCCAGCGGGGGCCTACGAGACC.

Concerning this clone itself: The sequenced fragment ends 3 residues before the CDR3 boundary, so the rest is inferred from the germline J gene. The chain combines TRBV7-9 with TRBJ2-2; tentatively, D is TRBD1 (6 bases). Trimming shortened V by 3 bases and J by 1 base, and 9 bases separated the two germline ends. CDR3 length: 15 amino acids. Germline CDR1 and CDR2: SEHNR and FQNEAQ (reference sequence). CDR3 bases read: TGTGCCAGCAGCTTGTCGACAGGGAACACCGGGGAG. Translation gives CASSLSTGNTGE. The complete CDR3 protein is CASSLSTGNTGELFF. The full variable domain, rest sourced from reference TRBV7-9 and TRBJ2-2, is DTGVSQNPRHKITKRGQNVTFRCDPISEHNRLYWYRQTLGQGPEFLTYFQNEAQLEKSRLLSDRFSAERPKGSFSTLEIQRTEQGDSAMYLCASSLSTGNTGELFFGEGSRLTVL.

In the case of this clone: The sequenced fragment ends 3 residues before the CDR3 boundary, so the rest is inferred from the germline J gene. The J gene is TRBJ2-3, the V gene TRBV2, with 7 bases matching TRBD2. Germline V gives CDR1 SNHLY, CDR2 FYNNEI. The CDR3 has 16 amino acids. V shed 2 bases, J shed 0 bases, and the junction held 5 bases outside the gene matches. Incomplete CDR3 DNA: TGTGCCAGCAGTGAAACGCCTAGCGGCAGCACAGATACG. The encoded protein is CASSETPSGSTDT. The whole CDR3 is CASSETPSGSTDTQYF.

On this clone itself: The CDR3 extends 3 residues past the end of the read, so its final part is completed from the germline J gene. The genes are TRBV7-2 and TRBJ2-1; TRBD2 matches at 13 bases. The CDR3 consists of 15 residues. Germline assignment: CDR1 SGHTA and CDR2 FQGNSA. Unmatched junction bases numbered 7, after V lost 6 bases and J lost 8 bases. Here the CDR3 reads CASSPGLAGIYEQFF. Incomplete CDR3 DNA: TGTGCCAGCAGTCCGGGACTAGCGGGAATATATGAG.

The CDR3 bases that were read are TGTGCCAGTAGCCCAAGAACAGGGTCCTACAATGAG. It is translated as CASSPRTGSYNE. The whole CDR3 reads CASSPRTGSYNEQFF. The chain is built from TRBV19 and TRBJ2-1; D is perhaps TRBD1 (6 bases). The read finishes 3 residues shy of the CDR3 end, and the germline J gene is used to complete it. Germline values: CDR1 LNHDA, CDR2 SQIVND (reference sequence). V lost 6 bases to trimming and J lost 1 base, with 13 bases between them. The CDR3 totals 15 residues. Complete variable domain (other parts from reference TRBV19 and TRBJ2-1): DGGITQSPKYLFRKEGQNVTLSCEQNLNHDAMYWYRQDPGQGLRLIYYSQIVNDFQKGDIAEGYSVSREKKESFPLTVTSAQKNPTAFYLCASSPRTGSYNEQFFGPGTRLTVL.

Comments on this clone: The CDR3 goes on 3 residues after the read ends, and that part is filled in from the germline J gene. The chain joins TRBV7-9 to TRBJ2-7; D might be TRBD1 (6 bases). This CDR3 contains 15 residues. Germline V lookup: CDR1 SEHNR, CDR2 FQNEAQ (reference sequence). Trimming took off 5 bases at V and 2 bases at J, with 16 bases between the two ends. CDR3 DNA, as far as it was read: TGTGCCAGCAGCGGCCCGGCAGGGGCCCCCTACGAG. It yields the protein CASSGPAGAPYE. The whole CDR3 region reads CASSGPAGAPYEQYF.

As for this clone: Read data end 3 residues before the CDR3 end; the end is taken from the germline J gene. V and J are TRBV7-8 and TRBJ1-2; D is perhaps TRBD1 (6 bases). Looked up from germline, CDR1 is SGHVS and CDR2 is FQNEAQ. The CDR3 is made up of 18 amino acids. The V end lost 5 bases, the J end lost 3 bases, and 25 bases lay between the germline ends. The covered CDR3 bases are TGTGCCAGCAGCACCCCCGGAGGGGGACCCCAAGAGGACTATGGC. Translated: CASSTPGGGPQEDYG. The entire CDR3 reads CASSTPGGGPQEDYGYTF.

A note on this clone: The missing CDR3 end, 3 residues past where the read stops, is filled in from the germline J gene. V usage is TRBV4-1 and J usage is TRBJ1-1; D is undetermined. V was cut by 3 bases and J by 1 base, with 12 bases left in between. The germline V gene has CDR1 MGHRA and CDR2 YSYEKL. This CDR3 spans 15 amino acids. CDR3 DNA, as far as it was read: TGCGCCAGCAGCCAGTTTCCTTTCTCGAACACTGAA. Translated: CASSQFPFSNTE. The CDR3 as a whole reads CASSQFPFSNTEAFF.

The CDR3 DNA, read in part, is TGTGCCAGCAGCTTAGATCCCCCGGGACACATACAGGAGACC. It specifies CASSLDPPGHIQET. The whole CDR3 region reads CASSLDPPGHIQETQYF. The rearrangement links TRBV7-8 to TRBJ2-5; possibly TRBD1 for D (6 bases). The CDR3 end lies 3 residues beyond the end of the read and is filled in from the germline J gene. Deletions cut 1 base from V and 5 bases from J, with 20 bases between. This CDR3 comprises 17 residues. The V gene's germline CDR1 is SGHVS and CDR2 FQNEAQ.

With respect to this clone: The DNA ends 3 residues before the CDR3 does, and the rest of the CDR3 is filled in from the germline J gene. The genes are TRBV29-1 and TRBJ1-2, with 7 positions matching TRBD1. Germline V lookup: CDR1 SQVTM, CDR2 ANQGSEA. With V trimmed by 4 bases and J by 2 bases, 1 base remained unmatched. The CDR3 runs 12 residues. CDR3 bases read: TGCAGCGTTGCACAGGGGAACTATGGC. Amino acids: CSVAQGNYG. The complete CDR3 protein is CSVAQGNYGYTF.

Concerning this clone itself: The read terminates 3 residues ahead of where the CDR3 ends, so the germline J gene completes it. This chain uses TRBV5-6 with TRBJ1-1; D perhaps matches TRBD1 (6 bases). Germline-derived CDR1 and CDR2 are SGHDT and YYEEEE. This CDR3 comprises 13 residues. The ends were cut back, 5 bases at V and 4 bases at J, with 12 bases in the middle. Partial CDR3 DNA: TGTGCCAGCAGACACCCCAGGGGCACTGAA. This encodes CASRHPRGTE. The whole CDR3 reads CASRHPRGTEAFF.

Of note for this clone: Read sequence stops 3 residues before the CDR3 end, and the germline J gene provides the missing end. V gene TRBV7-6 combines with J gene TRBJ2-1; possibly TRBD1 for D (5 bases). There are 16 residues in the CDR3. Germline V lookup: CDR1 SGHVS, CDR2 FNYEAQ. The V end lost 2 bases, the J end lost 7 bases, and 18 bases lay between the germline ends. Incomplete CDR3 DNA: TGTGCCAGCAGCTTATCTGAAGGGGCGTTTGTTAATGAG. Amino acid sequence: CASSLSEGAFVNE. The full CDR3 protein reads CASSLSEGAFVNEQFF.

CDR3 loop: CASRGPEAFF. The part of the CDR3 DNA that was read is TGTGCCAGCAGGGGGCCTGAA. J is TRBJ1-1 and V is TRBV2; the D gene is possibly TRBD1 (5 bases). The missing CDR3 end, 3 residues past where the read stops, is filled in from the germline J gene. The CDR3 covers 10 residues. The germline V gene encodes CDR1 SNHLY and CDR2 FYNNEI. Deletions cut 6 bases from V and 6 bases from J, with 5 bases between.

In regard to this clone: The sequenced fragment ends 3 residues before the CDR3 boundary, so the rest is inferred from the germline J gene. The chain uses TRBV7-9 and TRBJ2-2; a possible D gene is TRBD2 (5 bases). The V gene lost 5 bases and the J gene lost 5 bases, with 12 bases spanning the gap. This CDR3 has 14 residues. The germline V gene encodes CDR1 SEHNR and CDR2 FQNEAQ (reference sequence). Partial CDR3 DNA: TGTGCCAGCAGCAGCACCCGAGGGACCGGGGAG. The encoded protein is CASSSTRGTGE. From start to end, the CDR3 is CASSSTRGTGELFF.

As to this clone: The read terminates 3 residues before the CDR3 end, so the remaining end is supplied by the germline J gene. The chain couples TRBV7-8 to TRBJ1-1; D is ambiguous. V lost 1 base and J 4 bases, leaving 10 bases between the germline ends. CDR1 is SGHVS, CDR2 FQNEAQ, per germline. This CDR3 is built from 14 residues. The DNA read from the CDR3 is TGTGCCAGCAGCTTAGTGACATTGGGCACTGAA. Amino acid sequence: CASSLVTLGTE. The whole CDR3 region reads CASSLVTLGTEAFF.